This TCR beta chain came from a study of cytomegalovirus exposure and HLA in healthy donors. The primer mix had 60 Vbeta and 13 Jbeta primers. Profiling relied on immunoSEQ multiplex PCR, and the TCRdb table lists in-frame clones only, not all of them. The data show roughly 100,000 clones, around 70% seen once. Findings and limits, study-wide: Under in vitro conditions, a few CMV-associated chains were confirmed as specific for CMV antigens. Previous analysis showed most TCR beta V segments were productive about 87% or about 30% of the time. A later analysis by the authors found several of the most significant clusters apparently linked to common viral pathogens.

In its sample, this clone was seen a few times. The antigen remains undetermined. The junction had 6 bases not matched to a gene; V was cut back by 8 bases and J by 8 bases. The CDR3 length is 11 residues. Looked up from germline, CDR1 is DFQATT and CDR2 is SNEGSKA (reference sequence). Sequenced input: PBMCs. The gene calls are TRBV20-1 and TRBJ1-5, with TRBD1 identical over 7 bases. The TCR was taken from a woman aged 45-65 years in good health and CMV-seropositive. The CDR3: CSTGVFEPQHF. DNA of the CDR3: TGCAGTACAGGGGTATTTGAGCCCCAGCATTTT.